This is a list of T cell receptor beta chains from one sample in a study of blood T cell repertoires in COVID-19. Here immunoSEQ multiplex PCR was the method, and the copy in TCRdb shows in-frame clones only, minus some. The profile covers approximately 97,000 clones, with roughly 88% appearing a single time and around 12% taken by the ten largest. Source material: peripheral blood. These receptors were collected from a human donor in a cohort sampled during active COVID-19. Each CDR3 is given with its conserved first and last residue. Each record gives: J gene, D gene, V gene, clone size, CDR3 length, CDR3 protein, CDR3 DNA. D genes are given only for firm matches. The size field is filled for only some rows; it gives once, few, many or a size class.

j_call: TRBJ2-2
d_call: TRBD1
v_call: TRBV7-3
clone_size: NA
cdr3_length: 15
cdr3_aa: CASSLTGKNTGELFF
cdr3_nt: TGTGCCAGCAGCTTGACAGGGAAGAACACCGGGGAGCTGTTTTTT

j_call: TRBJ1-4
d_call: TRBD1
v_call: TRBV19
clone_size: NA
cdr3_length: 16
cdr3_aa: CASNPGQGVGNEKLFF
cdr3_nt: TGTGCCAGTAACCCGGGACAGGGGGTCGGTAATGAAAAACTGTTTTTT

j_call: TRBJ2-3
d_call: TRBD2
v_call: TRBV9
clone_size: NA
cdr3_length: 14
cdr3_aa: CASSIREDGDTQYF
cdr3_nt: TGTGCCAGCAGCATACGGGAGGACGGGGATACGCAGTATTTT

j_call: TRBJ2-7
d_call: NA
v_call: TRBV7-2
clone_size: NA
cdr3_length: 14
cdr3_aa: CASSRTVRSYEQYF
cdr3_nt: TGTGCCAGCAGCAGAACAGTCAGAAGTTACGAGCAGTACTTC

j_call: TRBJ1-6
d_call: NA
v_call: TRBV5-4
clone_size: NA
cdr3_length: 14
cdr3_aa: CASSRDGGGSPLHF
cdr3_nt: TGTGCCAGCAGCCGGGACGGGGGTGGGTCACCCCTCCACTTT

j_call: TRBJ2-2
d_call: NA
v_call: TRBV19
clone_size: NA
cdr3_length: 14
cdr3_aa: CATAQDSSTGELFF
cdr3_nt: TGTGCCACCGCACAGGACAGCTCCACCGGGGAGCTGTTTTTT

j_call: TRBJ2-2
d_call: NA
v_call: TRBV28
clone_size: NA
cdr3_length: 12
cdr3_aa: CASTSGGGELFF
cdr3_nt: TGTGCCAGCACCTCCGGGGGCGGGGAGCTGTTTTTT

j_call: TRBJ1-6
d_call: NA
v_call: TRBV6-2/TRBV6-3
clone_size: NA
cdr3_length: 11
cdr3_aa: CASSYPTPLHF
cdr3_nt: TGTGCCAGCAGTTACCCCACACCCCTCCACTTT

j_call: TRBJ2-2
d_call: TRBD1
v_call: TRBV6-5
clone_size: once
cdr3_length: 15
cdr3_aa: CASISGTANTGELFF
cdr3_nt: TGTGCCAGCATTTCCGGGACAGCGAACACCGGGGAGCTGTTTTTT

j_call: TRBJ2-7
d_call: TRBD1
v_call: TRBV28
clone_size: NA
cdr3_length: 13
cdr3_aa: CASSSGQGYEQYF
cdr3_nt: TGTGCCAGCAGCTCTGGACAGGGCTACGAGCAGTACTTC

j_call: TRBJ2-7
d_call: TRBD2
v_call: TRBV7-2
clone_size: NA
cdr3_length: 15
cdr3_aa: CASSSLAGVTYEQYF
cdr3_nt: TGTGCCAGCAGCTCACTAGCGGGAGTCACCTACGAGCAGTACTTC

j_call: TRBJ2-7
d_call: TRBD1
v_call: TRBV2
clone_size: NA
cdr3_length: 12
cdr3_aa: CATDRGLGEQYF
cdr3_nt: TGTGCCACGGACAGGGGTTTGGGTGAGCAGTACTTC

j_call: TRBJ2-7
d_call: TRBD1
v_call: TRBV11-3
clone_size: NA
cdr3_length: 14
cdr3_aa: CASSLGQGAYEQYF
cdr3_nt: TGTGCCAGCAGCCTAGGACAGGGGGCCTACGAGCAGTACTTC

j_call: TRBJ2-5
d_call: TRBD1
v_call: TRBV30
clone_size: NA
cdr3_length: 13
cdr3_aa: CAWSSQGAVTQYF
cdr3_nt: TGTGCCTGGAGTTCCCAGGGGGCCGTGACCCAGTACTTC

j_call: TRBJ2-1
d_call: TRBD2
v_call: TRBV2
clone_size: NA
cdr3_length: 15
cdr3_aa: CASSFWEGNYNEQFF
cdr3_nt: TGTGCCAGCAGTTTCTGGGAGGGGAACTACAATGAGCAGTTCTTC

j_call: TRBJ1-1
d_call: NA
v_call: TRBV7-3
clone_size: once
cdr3_length: 14
cdr3_aa: CASSLDPPLTEAFF
cdr3_nt: TGTGCCAGCAGCCTAGACCCGCCTTTAACTGAAGCTTTCTTT

j_call: TRBJ2-6
d_call: TRBD1
v_call: TRBV5-1
clone_size: once
cdr3_length: 17
cdr3_aa: CASSSSTGGSGANVLTF
cdr3_nt: TGCGCCAGCAGCTCGTCAACAGGGGGCTCTGGGGCCAACGTCCTGACTTTC

j_call: TRBJ1-2
d_call: NA
v_call: TRBV5-6
clone_size: NA
cdr3_length: 18
cdr3_aa: CASSLHGGQTIANYGYTF
cdr3_nt: TGTGCCAGCAGTCTGCATGGGGGACAAACGATAGCTAACTATGGCTACACCTTC

j_call: TRBJ2-3
d_call: TRBD2
v_call: TRBV11-2
clone_size: NA
cdr3_length: 16
cdr3_aa: CASSLWASGGTDTQYF
cdr3_nt: TGTGCCAGCAGCTTATGGGCTAGCGGGGGAACAGATACGCAGTATTTT

j_call: TRBJ2-7
d_call: TRBD1
v_call: TRBV29-1
clone_size: NA
cdr3_length: 16
cdr3_aa: CSVEDLVGQGHYEQYF
cdr3_nt: TGCAGCGTTGAAGATCTTGTAGGACAGGGTCACTACGAGCAGTACTTC

j_call: TRBJ2-3
d_call: TRBD2
v_call: TRBV4-1
clone_size: NA
cdr3_length: 14
cdr3_aa: CASSLGTRITREYF
cdr3_nt: TGCGCCAGCAGCCTGGGGACTAGGATAACTCGGGAGTATTTT

j_call: TRBJ1-6
d_call: TRBD1
v_call: TRBV6-5
clone_size: few
cdr3_length: 15
cdr3_aa: CASSYSNRGSSPLHF
cdr3_nt: TGTGCCAGCAGTTACTCGAACAGGGGGAGTTCACCCCTCCACTTT

j_call: TRBJ1-1
d_call: NA
v_call: TRBV11-2
clone_size: NA
cdr3_length: 11
cdr3_aa: CASSLGAEAFF
cdr3_nt: TGTGCCAGCAGCTTGGGAGCTGAAGCTTTCTTT

j_call: TRBJ2-5
d_call: TRBD1
v_call: TRBV9
clone_size: NA
cdr3_length: 16
cdr3_aa: CASSASGQGGQETQYF
cdr3_nt: TGTGCCAGCAGCGCGTCGGGACAGGGGGGCCAAGAGACCCAGTACTTC

j_call: TRBJ1-2
d_call: TRBD1
v_call: TRBV9
clone_size: NA
cdr3_length: 16
cdr3_aa: CASSPRRTGGADGYTF
cdr3_nt: TGTGCCAGCAGCCCGCGACGTACAGGGGGCGCGGATGGCTACACCTTC

j_call: TRBJ2-6
d_call: TRBD1
v_call: TRBV19
clone_size: NA
cdr3_length: 19
cdr3_aa: CASSMGLGQGMPGANVLTF
cdr3_nt: TGTGCCAGTAGTATGGGGCTGGGACAGGGGATGCCCGGGGCCAACGTCCTGACTTTC

j_call: TRBJ1-5
d_call: TRBD1
v_call: TRBV19
clone_size: NA
cdr3_length: 15
cdr3_aa: CASSQQGSGNQPQHF
cdr3_nt: TGTGCCAGTAGTCAACAGGGGTCTGGCAATCAGCCCCAGCATTTT

j_call: TRBJ2-7
d_call: TRBD1
v_call: TRBV7-2
clone_size: NA
cdr3_length: 18
cdr3_aa: CASSPAEGAKGNSYEQYF
cdr3_nt: TGTGCCAGCAGCCCGGCCGAGGGGGCGAAGGGAAACTCCTACGAGCAGTACTTC

j_call: TRBJ2-7
d_call: NA
v_call: TRBV3-1/TRBV3-2
clone_size: once
cdr3_length: 17
cdr3_aa: CASSQGGLRETPYEQYF
cdr3_nt: TGTGCCAGCAGCCAAGGAGGGTTACGGGAGACCCCCTACGAGCAGTACTTC

j_call: TRBJ2-1
d_call: NA
v_call: TRBV9
clone_size: NA
cdr3_length: 14
cdr3_aa: CASSVANSYNEQFF
cdr3_nt: TGTGCCAGCAGCGTAGCAAATAGCTACAATGAGCAGTTCTTC

j_call: TRBJ2-7
d_call: TRBD1
v_call: TRBV19
clone_size: NA
cdr3_length: 13
cdr3_aa: CASTQGARYEQYF
cdr3_nt: TGTGCCAGTACCCAGGGGGCGCGCTACGAGCAGTACTTC

j_call: TRBJ1-1
d_call: TRBD1
v_call: TRBV9
clone_size: NA
cdr3_length: 12
cdr3_aa: CASSAETGAAFF
cdr3_nt: TGTGCCAGCAGCGCGGAGACAGGGGCGGCTTTCTTT

j_call: TRBJ1-2
d_call: TRBD1
v_call: TRBV6-1
clone_size: NA
cdr3_length: 13
cdr3_aa: CASSEDRGTGYTF
cdr3_nt: TGTGCCAGCAGTGAAGACAGGGGTACGGGCTACACCTTC

j_call: TRBJ1-1
d_call: NA
v_call: TRBV6-2/TRBV6-3
clone_size: NA
cdr3_length: 15
cdr3_aa: CASSSPPGRGTEAFF
cdr3_nt: TGTGCCAGCAGTTCCCCCCCAGGGAGGGGCACTGAAGCTTTCTTT

j_call: TRBJ1-1
d_call: NA
v_call: TRBV15
clone_size: NA
cdr3_length: 15
cdr3_aa: CATSRVWAPNTEAFF
cdr3_nt: TGTGCCACCAGCAGAGTTTGGGCTCCGAACACTGAAGCTTTCTTT

j_call: TRBJ2-3
d_call: TRBD2
v_call: TRBV7-3
clone_size: NA
cdr3_length: 15
cdr3_aa: CASSPGLAPTDTQYF
cdr3_nt: TGTGCCAGCAGCCCGGGACTAGCTCCCACAGATACGCAGTATTTT

j_call: TRBJ2-1
d_call: NA
v_call: TRBV6-2/TRBV6-3
clone_size: few
cdr3_length: 12
cdr3_aa: CASSYRGNEQFF
cdr3_nt: TGTGCCAGCAGTTACAGGGGCAATGAGCAGTTCTTC

j_call: TRBJ1-2
d_call: NA
v_call: TRBV7-9
clone_size: NA
cdr3_length: 14
cdr3_aa: CASSLASGGYGYTF
cdr3_nt: TGTGCCAGCAGCTTAGCGAGCGGAGGCTATGGCTACACCTTC

j_call: TRBJ2-7
d_call: NA
v_call: TRBV11-2
clone_size: NA
cdr3_length: 17
cdr3_aa: CASSLSRVLGSSYEQYF
cdr3_nt: TGTGCCAGCAGCTTATCTCGGGTCCTGGGGAGCTCCTACGAGCAGTACTTC

j_call: TRBJ2-3
d_call: NA
v_call: TRBV2
clone_size: NA
cdr3_length: 15
cdr3_aa: CASSVRQGITDTQYF
cdr3_nt: TGTGCCAGCAGTGTACGCCAGGGAATCACAGATACGCAGTATTTT

j_call: TRBJ1-2
d_call: NA
v_call: TRBV18
clone_size: NA
cdr3_length: 15
cdr3_aa: CASSPRGDVTYGYTF
cdr3_nt: TGTGCCAGCTCACCACGGGGGGACGTGACCTATGGCTACACCTTC

j_call: TRBJ2-3
d_call: NA
v_call: TRBV6-4
clone_size: NA
cdr3_length: 15
cdr3_aa: CASSDPEAGLDTQYF
cdr3_nt: TGTGCCAGCAGTGACCCGGAGGCAGGACTAGATACGCAGTATTTT

j_call: TRBJ1-1
d_call: TRBD1
v_call: TRBV15
clone_size: NA
cdr3_length: 15
cdr3_aa: CATSRSQGMNTEAFF
cdr3_nt: TGTGCCACCAGCAGATCACAGGGGATGAACACTGAAGCTTTCTTT

j_call: TRBJ2-7
d_call: NA
v_call: TRBV4-1
clone_size: once
cdr3_length: 14
cdr3_aa: CASSQEPGSYEQYF
cdr3_nt: TGCGCCAGCAGCCAAGAACCAGGCTCCTACGAGCAGTACTTC

j_call: TRBJ2-7
d_call: NA
v_call: TRBV7-2
clone_size: once
cdr3_length: 14
cdr3_aa: CASSLNTGIYEQYF
cdr3_nt: TGTGCCAGCAGCTTAAACACAGGGATCTACGAGCAGTACTTC

j_call: TRBJ1-1
d_call: TRBD1
v_call: TRBV6-5
clone_size: NA
cdr3_length: 14
cdr3_aa: CASQSRQGKSEAFF
cdr3_nt: TGTGCCAGCCAGAGCAGACAGGGGAAGAGTGAAGCTTTCTTT

j_call: TRBJ1-2
d_call: TRBD1
v_call: TRBV24-1
clone_size: NA
cdr3_length: 15
cdr3_aa: CATSDPGTGGGGYTF
cdr3_nt: TGTGCCACCAGTGACCCCGGGACAGGGGGCGGGGGCTACACCTTC

j_call: TRBJ1-1
d_call: TRBD1
v_call: TRBV6-5
clone_size: NA
cdr3_length: 13
cdr3_aa: CASSSRGDTEAFF
cdr3_nt: TGTGCCAGCAGTAGCAGGGGGGACACTGAAGCTTTCTTT